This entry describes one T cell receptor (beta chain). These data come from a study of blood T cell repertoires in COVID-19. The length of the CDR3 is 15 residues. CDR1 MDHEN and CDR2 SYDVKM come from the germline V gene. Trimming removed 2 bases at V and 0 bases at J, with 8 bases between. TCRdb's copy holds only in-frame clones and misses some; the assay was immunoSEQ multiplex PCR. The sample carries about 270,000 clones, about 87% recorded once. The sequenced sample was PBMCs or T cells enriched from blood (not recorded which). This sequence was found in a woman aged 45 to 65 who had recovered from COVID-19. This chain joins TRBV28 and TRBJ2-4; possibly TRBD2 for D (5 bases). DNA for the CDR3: TGTGCCAGCAGTTTACTTAGCGCAGCCAAAAACATTCAGTACTTC. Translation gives CASSLLSAAKNIQYF.